This T cell receptor beta chain is drawn from a study of T cells in Graves' hyperthyroidism and ophthalmopathy. Regarding the study as a whole: Among clonotypes expanded in thyroid above 0.001, most were also found in blood.

The CDR3 consists of 15 residues. Trimming took 0 bases from V and 5 from J; bases not matched to a gene: 6. Germline CDR1 is SGHNT and CDR2 is YYREEE (reference sequence). RNA transcripts gave rise to amplified TCR beta CDR3 regions. First-round RT-PCR targeting the TCR CDR3 was performed with the HTBI primer set. In TCRdb, the multiplex PCR reads were re-called with MiXCR into one record per CDR3 protein. The sample has about 360,000 distinct CDR3 sequences; approximately 13% are singletons. This clonotype has just a few counts. What it binds is not known. The sequenced sample consisted of blood. The chain has TRBV5-4 and TRBJ2-7; TRBD2 matches 9 bases. The sequence derives from a woman between 18 and 29 years old with Graves' hyperthyroidism. CDR3 bases: TGTGCCAGCAGCTTGGCCGGCGCGGGAGGGGACGAGCAGTACTTC. It encodes CASSLAGAGGDEQYF. The whole variable domain, remainder taken from reference TRBV5-4 and TRBJ2-7, is ETGVTQSPTHLIKTRGQQVTLRCSSQSGHNTVSWYQQALGQGPQFIFQYYREEENGRGNFPPRFSGLQFPNYSSELNVNALELDDSALYLCASSLAGAGGDEQYFGPGTRLTVT.